This T cell receptor beta chain was identified during a study of blood T cell repertoires in COVID-19. How the authors handled the data: Amplification of reference gene primers was used by the study to estimate nucleated cell counts. The repertoire was sequenced with immunoSEQ multiplex PCR; TCRdb's copy has only in-frame clones and lacks some. Clone size and the V and J calls come from that table; the DNA yielded D and trimming. The repertoire consists of roughly 480,000 clones, with nearly 90% occurring once and the leading ten covering roughly 0.92%. The CDR3 extends over 14 amino acids. The germline gives CDR1 KGHSH, CDR2 LQKENI. Trimming stripped 5 bases from V and 9 bases from J, with 17 bases between.

The rearrangement uses TRBV18 and TRBJ1-3; TRBD1 might be the D (6 bases). The material sequenced was peripheral blood. The origin of this receptor is a man younger than 35 with COVID-19, enrolled during active disease. Here the CDR3 DNA reads TGTGCCAGCTCAGGACAGAACCTTGTTGGCACCATATATTTT. Protein: CASSGQNLVGTIYF.